A selection of T cell receptor beta chains follows, all from one sample in a study of technical replicates of blood from several donors. The data were produced by immunoSEQ multiplex PCR, yet TCRdb's version contains in-frame clones alone and is incomplete. The sample has some 71,000 clones; approximately 97% are singletons. The sequenced material came from T cells isolated from PBMCs. The receptors originated from a human donor in good health. CDR3s include the opening cysteine and the closing phenylalanine or tryptophan. D genes are given only for firm matches. The listing skips clone size in some rows; elsewhere it reads once, few, many or a size class.

V gene	D gene	J gene	clone size	CDR3 DNA	CDR3 protein
TRBV29-1	.	TRBJ1-6	.	TGCAGCGTTTTCAGGACAGCCCTTAATTCACCCCTCCACTTT	CSVFRTALNSPLHF
TRBV7-9	.	TRBJ1-3	once	TGTGCCAGCAGCTTCTCTTTAACAGGAAACACCATATATTTT	CASSFSLTGNTIYF
TRBV9	TRBD2	TRBJ2-5	.	TGTGCCAGCAGCCCCCAGGCAGCGGGGGGGCTGGAGACCCAGTACTTC	CASSPQAAGGLETQYF
TRBV7-9	.	TRBJ1-2	.	TGTGCCAGCAGCTTAAGGGTCAGGGGAGTGGAAGGCTACACCTTC	CASSLRVRGVEGYTF
TRBV27	.	TRBJ2-5	.	TGTGCCAGCAAGCGCGGGGATTGGGAGACCCAGTACTTC	CASKRGDWETQYF
TRBV4-2	TRBD2	TRBJ2-7	.	TGTGCCAGCAGCTCATATCAACTAGCGGGAGTGGAGCAGTACTTC	CASSSYQLAGVEQYF
TRBV5-1	TRBD1	TRBJ2-5	.	TGCGCCAGCAGCTTGGAGACAGGGAGCAACCTTCAAGAGACCCAGTACTTC	CASSLETGSNLQETQYF
TRBV14	.	TRBJ2-2	.	TGTGCCAGCAGCCAAGGGGGCGGGATTATGTGGACCGGGGAGCTGTTTTTT	CASSQGGGIMWTGELFF
TRBV11-3	.	TRBJ1-2	.	TGTGCCAGCAGCTTCTCCCCGCCCGAGAACTATGGCTACACCTTC	CASSFSPPENYGYTF
TRBV4-1	.	TRBJ2-5	.	TGCGCCAGCAGCCACCCGGACAGCCAAGAGACCCAGTACTTC	CASSHPDSQETQYF
TRBV10-3	.	TRBJ1-1	.	TGTGCCATCAGTGGCAGGGAGGGGAACACTGAAGCTTTCTTT	CAISGREGNTEAFF
TRBV6-5	.	TRBJ2-5	.	TGTGCCAGCAGCCCATCAGGCATCCAAGAGACCCAGTACTTC	CASSPSGIQETQYF
TRBV21-1	.	TRBJ2-5	few	TGTGCCAGCATCCCGGACAAGGGGGGGCGGGAGACCCAGTACTTC	CASIPDKGGRETQYF
TRBV2	TRBD1	TRBJ2-1	.	TGTGCCAGCAGGATACCAGGGGGCGATGAGCAGTTCTTC	CASRIPGGDEQFF
TRBV28	TRBD1	TRBJ1-5	.	TGTGCCAGCAGTCCGGACAGGAGTAGCAATCAGCCCCAGCATTTT	CASSPDRSSNQPQHF
TRBV27	TRBD1	TRBJ2-4	.	TGTGCCAGCAGTTTTGGACAGGGGGTATACATTCAGTACTTC	CASSFGQGVYIQYF
TRBV27	TRBD2	TRBJ2-1	.	TGTGCCAGCAGTTTAGGGGAGGCTAGCGGGGGGTTGCATGAGCAGTTCTTC	CASSLGEASGGLHEQFF
TRBV27	.	TRBJ1-1	.	TGTGCCAGCAGCCCAGTTATTGCAAGCGGTGAAGCTTTCTTT	CASSPVIASGEAFF
TRBV28	.	TRBJ1-5	.	TGTGCCAGCAGACCGCGTCAGGGCAGCAATCAGCCCCAGCATTTT	CASRPRQGSNQPQHF
TRBV19	TRBD1	TRBJ1-2	.	TGTGCCAGTAGTATTCAGGGGGACTATGGCTACACCTTC	CASSIQGDYGYTF
TRBV6-5	.	TRBJ1-1	.	TGTGCCAGCAGTTACTTTTCCGCGAGAGACACTGAAGCTTTCTTT	CASSYFSARDTEAFF
TRBV5-4	TRBD1	TRBJ2-5	.	TGTGCCAGCAGCCAGGGGATCGACAGGGGTAATCGGGAGACCCAGTACTTC	CASSQGIDRGNRETQYF
TRBV27	TRBD1	TRBJ2-1	once	TGTGCCAGCAGTCCTTATCGGAAACCGGGACAGGGGGCAAGCGATGAGCAGTTCTTC	CASSPYRKPGQGASDEQFF
TRBV5-6	.	TRBJ2-2	.	TGTGCCAGCAGCCCCTACAGGCACCTGAACACCGGGGAGCTGTTTTTT	CASSPYRHLNTGELFF
TRBV7-7	TRBD1	TRBJ2-7	once	TGTGCTAGCAGCTACGGTAGGGACAGGGGGTCTAGAGGGGTCCACGAGCAGTACTTC	CASSYGRDRGSRGVHEQYF
TRBV2	.	TRBJ2-7	.	TGTGCCAGCAGTTATGGTTTCAGCTCGCGGGAGCAGTACTTC	CASSYGFSSREQYF
TRBV13	TRBD1	TRBJ1-1	.	TGTGCCAGCAGCTCGGGACAGGGGACTGAAGCTTTCTTT	CASSSGQGTEAFF
TRBV30	TRBD1	TRBJ1-4	.	TGTGCCTGGGGATCAGGGGGCCACGAAAAACTGTTTTTT	CAWGSGGHEKLFF
TRBV14	.	TRBJ2-5	once	TGTGCCAGCAGCCAATTTACCGGGGGAAAGAATACCCAGTACTTC	CASSQFTGGKNTQYF
TRBV18	TRBD1	TRBJ2-7	.	TGTGCCAGCTCACATGCGTATAAGGGGACAGGAAGCGAGCAGTACTTC	CASSHAYKGTGSEQYF
TRBV4-1	.	TRBJ2-7	.	TGCGCCAGCAGCCAAGATCCACAGGACCCAACCTACGAGCAGTACTTC	CASSQDPQDPTYEQYF
TRBV13	.	TRBJ2-5	.	TGTGCCAGCAGCTTAGTAGGGGATGGGCTAGAGACCCAGTACTTC	CASSLVGDGLETQYF
TRBV25-1	.	TRBJ2-6	.	TGTGCCAGCAGTGAATATTCCACAAGGGGGAGTGGGGCCAACGTCCTGACTTTC	CASSEYSTRGSGANVLTF
TRBV5-4	TRBD2	TRBJ2-1	.	TGTGCCAGCAGCTTGACTAGCGGGACGGCTGAGCAGTTCTTC	CASSLTSGTAEQFF
TRBV2	TRBD1	TRBJ1-1	.	TGTGCCAGCAGTGAAGCGCCCTGGGACAGGAGGACTGAAGCTTTCTTT	CASSEAPWDRRTEAFF
TRBV5-6	.	TRBJ2-5	.	TGTGCCAGCAACGAAGGGGGGGATCGAGAGACCCAGTACTTC	CASNEGGDRETQYF
TRBV5-6	.	TRBJ1-5	few	TGTGCCAGCAGCTTTCGCGGGGATCAGCCCCAGCATTTT	CASSFRGDQPQHF
TRBV19	.	TRBJ2-1	.	TGTGCCAGTAGTATTCGGGCAGGGAAAGTTGATGAGCAGTTCTTC	CASSIRAGKVDEQFF
TRBV5-1	.	TRBJ2-5	.	TGCGCCAGCAGTCCAGCGGTGATCCAAGAGACCCAGTACTTC	CASSPAVIQETQYF
TRBV6-1	TRBD2	TRBJ2-7	.	TGTGCCAGCAGGCAGGGACTAGCGGAATACGAGCAGTACTTC	CASRQGLAEYEQYF
TRBV7-9	TRBD1	TRBJ2-7	.	TGTGCCAGCAGCTTACGACAGGGCCCCACCTACGAGCAGTACTTC	CASSLRQGPTYEQYF
TRBV5-6	TRBD1	TRBJ2-1	.	TGTGCCAGCAGCGTAGGGGGCGCAGACTACAATGAGCAGTTCTTC	CASSVGGADYNEQFF